This T cell receptor beta chain was recovered during a study of a mutant IDH1 vaccine in newly diagnosed glioma. The wider study: Treated patients had a mean age of about 44 years and a roughly 62% male, about 38% female split. Study-wide findings and caveats: Seemingly, top peripheral T cell clonotype changes bore no relation to pseudoprogression.

For this clone: Its target is unknown.

Noted time point: baseline, week 1 (first vaccination visit). As for treatment: pre-vaccination baseline after standard-of-care therapy. Produced via immunoSEQ multiplex PCR; TCRdb's table is partial and in-frame only. Counted here are around 56,000 clones, around 90% occurring once; the ten biggest clones make up over 2.5%. The sequence came from a man aged 45-65 years with glioma. The source material was PBMCs, sampled from a glioma patient treated with radiotherapy, temozolomide or both.

The CDR3 coding sequence is TGTGCCAGGGAAGGATGGACAGACCGGCACGGGGGCTACACCTTC. Translation: CAREGWTDRHGGYTF. The chain recombines TRBV19 with TRBJ1-2; possible D gene TRBD1, 6 bases. CDR1 and CDR2 from the germline V gene are LNHDA and SQIVND (reference sequence). This CDR3 spans 15 amino acids. V lost 9 bases and J 8 bases, leaving 25 bases between the germline ends.